This T cell receptor (beta chain) was recorded in a study of shared clonotypes between healthy human individuals. The data were produced by immunoSEQ multiplex PCR, yet TCRdb's version contains in-frame clones alone and is incomplete. The table lists almost 700,000 clones, about 90% of them singletons. Selected positively for CCR7 and CD45RO-negative, naive CD8 cells excluded terminally differentiated effector memory CD45RA+ cells. This clonotype was obtained from a man aged 30-40 years in good health. Sample: naive CD8+ T cells sorted from blood.

The DNA for the CDR3 is TGTGCCAGCAGCTTAACGCGGGGACTAGCGAGAGATACGCAGTATTTT. Amino acids: CASSLTRGLARDTQYF. The V and J genes are TRBV7-9 and TRBJ2-3; 10 bases match TRBD2. V dropped 2 bases and J dropped 5; count of bases not matched to a gene: 7. The CDR3 has 16 residues. The V gene's germline CDR1 is SEHNR and CDR2 FQNEAQ (reference sequence).